This T cell receptor (beta chain) was identified in a study of cytomegalovirus exposure and HLA in healthy donors. Study summary: HLA-typed donors were the source of about 85 million unique TCRs held in an early data release. Notes on the study in general: Researchers reported in a later analysis that a missense DCLRE1C variant was tied to TCR beta V- and J-gene trimming.

The germline V gene encodes CDR1 GTSNPN and CDR2 SVGIG (reference sequence). Deletions cut 3 bases from V and 0 bases from J, with 15 bases between. The CDR3 contains 16 residues. Worth noting for this clone: What it binds is unknown.

The PCR used 60 Vbeta and 13 Jbeta primers. Data came from immunoSEQ multiplex PCR; TCRdb stores just in-frame clones and leaves some out. This sample has about 94,000 clones, with more than 70% found just once. The sample taken for sequencing was PBMCs. The rearrangement links TRBV30 to TRBJ1-3; D is perhaps TRBD1 (6 bases). The clonotype originates from a woman aged 40 to 50 in good health and CMV-seronegative. CDR3 sequence: CAWSDGGPNSGNTIYF. CDR3 bases: TGTGCCTGGAGCGACGGGGGGCCTAACTCTGGAAACACCATATATTTT.